This TCR beta chain was found in a study of CD8 T cells in Susac syndrome (dated by TCRdb to the late 2010s). With respect to the entire study: Among the Susac syndrome patients who were sequenced, clinically active disease was present in more than 5 and clinical remission was observed in eight or nine. At blood withdrawal, Susac syndrome patients were either therapy-naive, taking corticosteroids (in some cases with IVIg as well), or taking IVIg alone. Repertoire sequencing was used to test whether CD8+ T cell activation and differentiation in Susac syndrome was antigen driven. Clonality of the CD8+ T cell repertoire was compared between about a dozen healthy donors, roughly 14 Susac syndrome patients and roughly 16 multiple sclerosis patients. The research as a whole found: The TCR sequencing and HLA analysis was acknowledged to have included a relatively small number of individuals. Clonal expansion was observed in Susac syndrome CD8+ repertoires, with the highest expansion in CD8+ TEMRA cells and greater expansion in clinically active than in remitting patients. Under 20 and five Susac-specific public clones were found in the total CD8+ and CD8+ TEMRA repertoires, respectively.

High-throughput TCR beta sequencing profiled peripheral blood CD8+ and CD4+ T cells from healthy donors, Susac syndrome patients and multiple sclerosis patients. Recently defined diagnostic criteria for definite or probable disease were met by the Susac syndrome patients. CD8+ TEMRA cells were enriched by FACS, while bulk CD8+ and CD4+ T cells were purified by magnetic negative isolation. Blood was collected in EDTA tubes and processed within 24 hours, with PBMCs isolated through density gradient centrifugation. PBMCs intended for TCR sequencing were frozen in liquid nitrogen and were later thawed in a 37 degrees C water bath. A purity of at least 90% was achieved for sorted or isolated CD4+, CD8+ and CD8+ TEMRA cells. RNA was extracted using the RNeasy kit, and roughly 0.45 to 1 microgram was reverse transcribed with random hexamers. TCR beta CDR3 regions were amplified with the immunoSEQ multiplex PCR assay covering 54 Vbeta and 13 Jbeta segments. PCR amplification bias was corrected by using a synthetic template baseline for primer optimization and computational correction. Turning to the authors' computational methods: Reads were annotated to V, D and J genes per IMGT and analyzed with immunoSEQ Analyzer, keeping only productive sequences. Clonality was computed as one minus Shannon entropy normalized by log2 of the number of productive unique sequences. For each patient and control, public and private clones were evaluated among the 100 most prevalent clones. A clone was defined as Susac-specific if it was absent from the healthy and MS cohorts, from some 980 published viral clones and from other ImmuneACCESS disease sequences. TCRdb itself trimmed the public reads at Q25 with fastp, ran MiXCR and retained productive beta chains. Each entry is one CDR3 protein sequence, shown with its most common DNA and genes. None of the V and J calls come from the authors' own analysis; TCRdb made them. The sample table records tens of thousands of distinct CDR3 sequences; 85% to 95% of these occur just once. Clones ranked in the top ten supply about 0.45% of the sample.

On this clonotype itself: Its cognate antigen has yet to be identified. It has no much larger one-base neighbor in the sample; base qualities were not kept.

The CDR3, cysteine through phenylalanine, is 13 amino acids long. Only the CDR3 region is kept as DNA, spanning 39 bases read in frame from base 1. The germline V gene (reference sequence) sets CDR1 to MNHEY and CDR2 to SMNVEV. Trimming leaves V shorter by 3 bases and J shorter by 6 bases, with the junction holding 4 bases beyond the gene matches. Material for sequencing was CD8+ T cells from PBMCs. The chain couples TRBV27 to TRBJ1-2, with 7 middle bases fitting TRBD1. This receptor was obtained from a human donor with Susac syndrome. In nucleotides, the sequence is TGTGCCAGCAGTTTGACAGGGTCCCATGGCTACACCTTC. This yields the protein CASSLTGSHGYTF.